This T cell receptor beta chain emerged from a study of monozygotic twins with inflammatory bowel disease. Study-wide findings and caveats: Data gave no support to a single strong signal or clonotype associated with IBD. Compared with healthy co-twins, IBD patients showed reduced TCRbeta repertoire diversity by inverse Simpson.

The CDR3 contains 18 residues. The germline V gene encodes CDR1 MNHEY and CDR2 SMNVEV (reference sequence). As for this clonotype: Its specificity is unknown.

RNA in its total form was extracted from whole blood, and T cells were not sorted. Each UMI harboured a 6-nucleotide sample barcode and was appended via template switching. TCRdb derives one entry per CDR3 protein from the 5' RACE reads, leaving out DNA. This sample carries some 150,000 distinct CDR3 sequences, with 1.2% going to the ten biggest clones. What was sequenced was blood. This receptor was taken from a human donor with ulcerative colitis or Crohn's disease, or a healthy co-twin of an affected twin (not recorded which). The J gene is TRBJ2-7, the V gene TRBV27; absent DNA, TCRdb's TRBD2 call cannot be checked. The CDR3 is CASSRVWGLEGISYEQYF.